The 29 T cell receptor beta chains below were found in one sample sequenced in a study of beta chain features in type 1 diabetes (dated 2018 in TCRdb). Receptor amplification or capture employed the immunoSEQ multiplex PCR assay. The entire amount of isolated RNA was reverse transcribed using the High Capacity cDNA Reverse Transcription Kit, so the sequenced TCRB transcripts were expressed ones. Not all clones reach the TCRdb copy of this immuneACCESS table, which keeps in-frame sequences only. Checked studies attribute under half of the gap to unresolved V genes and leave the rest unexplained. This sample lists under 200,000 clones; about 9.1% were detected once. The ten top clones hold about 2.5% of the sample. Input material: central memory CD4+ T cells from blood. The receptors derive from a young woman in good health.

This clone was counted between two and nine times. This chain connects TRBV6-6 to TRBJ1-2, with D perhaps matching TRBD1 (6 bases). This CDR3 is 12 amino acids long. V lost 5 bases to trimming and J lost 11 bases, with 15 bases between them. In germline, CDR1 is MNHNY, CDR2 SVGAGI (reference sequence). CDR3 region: CASSPRQEKYTF. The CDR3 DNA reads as TGTGCCAGCAGTCCGCGACAGGAGAAATACACCTTC.

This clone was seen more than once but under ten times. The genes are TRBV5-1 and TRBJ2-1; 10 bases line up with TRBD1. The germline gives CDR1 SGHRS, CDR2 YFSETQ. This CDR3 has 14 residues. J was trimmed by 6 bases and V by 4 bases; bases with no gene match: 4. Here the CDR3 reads CASSPGTGANEQFF. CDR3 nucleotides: TGCGCCAGCAGCCCCGGGACAGGGGCCAATGAGCAGTTCTTC.

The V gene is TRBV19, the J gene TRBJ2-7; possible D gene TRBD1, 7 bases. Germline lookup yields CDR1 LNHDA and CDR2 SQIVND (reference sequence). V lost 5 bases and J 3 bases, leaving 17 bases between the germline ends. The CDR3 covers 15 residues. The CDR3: CASSLRGTEHYEQYF. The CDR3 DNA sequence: TGTGCCAGTAGTCTCCGGGGGACAGAGCACTACGAGCAGTACTTC.

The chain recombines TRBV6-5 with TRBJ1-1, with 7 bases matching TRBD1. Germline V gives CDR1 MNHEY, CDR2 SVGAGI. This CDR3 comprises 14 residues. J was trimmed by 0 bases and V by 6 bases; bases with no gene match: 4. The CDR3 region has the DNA TGTGCCAGCAGGTGGGGACAGCTGAACACTGAAGCTTTCTTT. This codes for CASRWGQLNTEAFF.

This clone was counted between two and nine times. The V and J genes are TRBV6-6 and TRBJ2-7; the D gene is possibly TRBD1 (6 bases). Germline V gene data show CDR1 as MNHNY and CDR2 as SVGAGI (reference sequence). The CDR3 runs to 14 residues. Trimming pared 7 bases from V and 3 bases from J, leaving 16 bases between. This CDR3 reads CASKAANRDYEQYF. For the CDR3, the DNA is TGTGCCAGCAAGGCTGCTAACAGGGACTACGAGCAGTACTTC.

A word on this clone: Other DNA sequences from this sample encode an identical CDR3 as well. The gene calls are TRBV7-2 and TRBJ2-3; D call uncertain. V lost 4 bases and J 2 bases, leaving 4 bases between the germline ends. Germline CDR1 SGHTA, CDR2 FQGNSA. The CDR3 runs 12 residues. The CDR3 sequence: CASSSFTDTQYF. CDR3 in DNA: TGTGCCAGCAGCTCGTTCACAGATACGCAGTATTTT.

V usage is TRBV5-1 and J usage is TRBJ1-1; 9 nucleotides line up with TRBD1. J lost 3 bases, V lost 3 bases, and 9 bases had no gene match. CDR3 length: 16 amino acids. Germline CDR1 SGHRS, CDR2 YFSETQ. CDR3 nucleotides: TGCGCCAGCAGCTACTCCGGGACAGGGTCGGACACTGAAGCTTTCTTT. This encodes CASSYSGTGSDTEAFF.

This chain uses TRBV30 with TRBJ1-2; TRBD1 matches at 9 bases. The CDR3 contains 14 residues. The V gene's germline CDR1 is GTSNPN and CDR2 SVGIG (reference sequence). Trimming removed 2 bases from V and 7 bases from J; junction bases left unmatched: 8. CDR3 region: CAWSKQGASFGYTF. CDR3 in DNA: TGTGCCTGGAGTAAACAGGGGGCGAGCTTTGGCTACACCTTC. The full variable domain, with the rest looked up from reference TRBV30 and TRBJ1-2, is SQTIHQWPATLVQPVGSPLSLECTVEGTSNPNLYWYRQAAGRGLQLLFYSVGIGQISSEVPQNLSASRPQDRQFILSSKKLLLSDSGFYLCAWSKQGASFGYTFGSGTRLTVV.

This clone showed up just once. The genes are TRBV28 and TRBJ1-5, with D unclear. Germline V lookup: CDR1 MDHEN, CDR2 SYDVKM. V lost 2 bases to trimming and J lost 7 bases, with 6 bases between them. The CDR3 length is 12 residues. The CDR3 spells CASSLQRQPQHF. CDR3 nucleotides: TGTGCCAGCAGTTTACAGAGGCAGCCCCAGCATTTT.

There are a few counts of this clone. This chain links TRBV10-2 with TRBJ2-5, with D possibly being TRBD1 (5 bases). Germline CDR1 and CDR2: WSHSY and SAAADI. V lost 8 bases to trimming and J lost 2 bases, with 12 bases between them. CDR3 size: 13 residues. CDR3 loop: CASAIPGQETQYF. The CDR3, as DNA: TGCGCCAGCGCAATCCCAGGGCAAGAGACCCAGTACTTC.

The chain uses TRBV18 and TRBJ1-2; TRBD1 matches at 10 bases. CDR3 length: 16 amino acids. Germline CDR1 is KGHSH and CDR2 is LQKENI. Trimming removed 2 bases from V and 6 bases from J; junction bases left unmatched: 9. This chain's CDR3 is CASSPASTGGTDGYTF. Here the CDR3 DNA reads TGTGCCAGCTCACCAGCATCGACAGGGGGCACGGATGGCTACACCTTC.

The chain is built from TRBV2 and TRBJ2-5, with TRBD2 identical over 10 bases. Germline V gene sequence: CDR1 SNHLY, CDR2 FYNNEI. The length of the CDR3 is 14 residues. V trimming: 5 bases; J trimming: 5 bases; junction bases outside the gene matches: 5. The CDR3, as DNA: TGTGCCAGCAGTTACAGCGGGGGGGGCGAGACCCAGTACTTC. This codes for CASSYSGGGETQYF.

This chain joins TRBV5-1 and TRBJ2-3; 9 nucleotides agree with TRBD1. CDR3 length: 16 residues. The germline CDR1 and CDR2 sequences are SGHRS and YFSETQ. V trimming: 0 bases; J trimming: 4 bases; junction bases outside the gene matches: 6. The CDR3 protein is CASSLGGTGSPDTQYF. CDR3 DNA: TGCGCCAGCAGCTTGGGGGGGACAGGGTCGCCAGATACGCAGTATTTT. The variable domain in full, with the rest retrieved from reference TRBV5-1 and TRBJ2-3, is KAGVTQTPRYLIKTRGQQVTLSCSPISGHRSVSWYQQTPGQGLQFLFEYFSETQRNKGNFPGRFSGRQFSNSRSEMNVSTLELGDSALYLCASSLGGTGSPDTQYFGPGTRLTVL.

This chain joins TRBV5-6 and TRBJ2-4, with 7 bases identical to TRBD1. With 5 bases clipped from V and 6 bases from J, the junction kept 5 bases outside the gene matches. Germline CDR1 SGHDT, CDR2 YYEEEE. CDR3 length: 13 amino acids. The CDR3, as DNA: TGTGCCAGCAGTCAGGGGGAAGCAAACATTCAGTACTTC. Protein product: CASSQGEANIQYF.

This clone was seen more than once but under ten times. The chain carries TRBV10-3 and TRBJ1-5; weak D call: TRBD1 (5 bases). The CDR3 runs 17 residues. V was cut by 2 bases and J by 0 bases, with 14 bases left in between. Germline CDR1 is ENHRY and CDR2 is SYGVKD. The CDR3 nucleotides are TGTGCCATCAGTGAGAATGAGGGGACTTTTAGCAATCAGCCCCAGCATTTT. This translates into CAISENEGTFSNQPQHF.

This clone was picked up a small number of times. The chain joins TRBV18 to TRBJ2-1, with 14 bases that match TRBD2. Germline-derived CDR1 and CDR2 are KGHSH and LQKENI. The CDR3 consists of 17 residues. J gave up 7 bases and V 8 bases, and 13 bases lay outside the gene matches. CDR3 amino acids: CASATTTGTSGRNEQFF. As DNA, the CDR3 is TGTGCCAGCGCAACCACTACCGGGACTAGCGGGAGAAATGAGCAGTTCTTC. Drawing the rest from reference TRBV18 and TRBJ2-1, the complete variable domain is NAGVMQNPRHLVRRRGQEARLRCSPMKGHSHVYWYRQLPEEGLKFMVYLQKENIIDESGMPKERFSAEFPKEGPSILRIQQVVRGDSAAYFCASATTTGTSGRNEQFFGPGTRLTVL.

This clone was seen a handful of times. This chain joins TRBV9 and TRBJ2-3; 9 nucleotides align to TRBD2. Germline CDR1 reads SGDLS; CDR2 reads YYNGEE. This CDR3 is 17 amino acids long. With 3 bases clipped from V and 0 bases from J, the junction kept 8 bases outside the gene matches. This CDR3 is CASSAVLAGTSTDTQYF. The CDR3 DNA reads TGTGCCAGCAGCGCCGTCCTAGCGGGAACTAGCACAGATACGCAGTATTTT.

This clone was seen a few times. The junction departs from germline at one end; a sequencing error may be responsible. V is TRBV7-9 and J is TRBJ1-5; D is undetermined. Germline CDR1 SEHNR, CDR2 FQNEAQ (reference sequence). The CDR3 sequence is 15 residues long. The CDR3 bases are TGTGCCAGCACCTTAGGAACGGGGAGCAATCAGCCCCAGCATTTT. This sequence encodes CASTLGTGSNQPQHF.

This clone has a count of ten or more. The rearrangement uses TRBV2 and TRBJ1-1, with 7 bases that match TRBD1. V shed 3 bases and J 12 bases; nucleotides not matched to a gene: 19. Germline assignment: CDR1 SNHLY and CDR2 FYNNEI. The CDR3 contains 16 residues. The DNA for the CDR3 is TGTGCCAGCAGTGACGCAGGGGGTCCCTCGTCCCTTAAAACTTTCTTT. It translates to CASSDAGGPSSLKTFF.

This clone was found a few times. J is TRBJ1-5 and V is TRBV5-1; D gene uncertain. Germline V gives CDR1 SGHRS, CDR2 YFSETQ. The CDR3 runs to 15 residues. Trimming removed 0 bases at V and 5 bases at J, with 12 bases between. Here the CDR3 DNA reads TGCGCCAGCAGCTTGGCCGGGGTTGGGGATCAGCCCCAGCATTTT. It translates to CASSLAGVGDQPQHF.

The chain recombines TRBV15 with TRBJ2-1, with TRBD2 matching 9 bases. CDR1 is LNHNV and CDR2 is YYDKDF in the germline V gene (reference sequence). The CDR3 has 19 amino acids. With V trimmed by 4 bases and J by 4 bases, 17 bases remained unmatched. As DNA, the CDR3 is TGTGCCACCAGCATACCTTCCGGGGGCGGGAGGGCCGTGTACAATGAGCAGTTCTTC. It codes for CATSIPSGGGRAVYNEQFF.

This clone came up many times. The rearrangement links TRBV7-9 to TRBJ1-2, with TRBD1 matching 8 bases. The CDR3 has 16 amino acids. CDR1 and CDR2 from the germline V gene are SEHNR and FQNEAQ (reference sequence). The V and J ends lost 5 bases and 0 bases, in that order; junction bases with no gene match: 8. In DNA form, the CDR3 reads TGTGCCAGCAGCGAAGGACAGGGTCGTGCTAACTATGGCTACACCTTC. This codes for CASSEGQGRANYGYTF. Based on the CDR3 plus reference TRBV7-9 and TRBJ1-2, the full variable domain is DTGVSQNPRHKITKRGQNVTFRCDPISEHNRLYWYRQTLGQGPEFLTYFQNEAQLEKSRLLSDRFSAERPKGSFSTLEIQRTEQGDSAMYLCASSEGQGRANYGYTFGSGTRLTVV.

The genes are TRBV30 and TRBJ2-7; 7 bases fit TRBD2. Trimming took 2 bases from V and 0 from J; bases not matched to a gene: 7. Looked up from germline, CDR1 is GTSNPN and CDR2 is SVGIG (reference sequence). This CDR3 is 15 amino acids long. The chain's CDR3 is CAWSPPGLSSYEQYF. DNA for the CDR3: TGTGCCTGGAGTCCTCCGGGACTATCCTCCTACGAGCAGTACTTC.

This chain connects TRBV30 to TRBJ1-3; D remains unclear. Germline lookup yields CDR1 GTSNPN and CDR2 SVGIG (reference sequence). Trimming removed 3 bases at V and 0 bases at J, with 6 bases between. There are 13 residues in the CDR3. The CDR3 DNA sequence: TGTGCCTGGAGCGCAGGCTCTGGAAACACCATATATTTT. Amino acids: CAWSAGSGNTIYF.

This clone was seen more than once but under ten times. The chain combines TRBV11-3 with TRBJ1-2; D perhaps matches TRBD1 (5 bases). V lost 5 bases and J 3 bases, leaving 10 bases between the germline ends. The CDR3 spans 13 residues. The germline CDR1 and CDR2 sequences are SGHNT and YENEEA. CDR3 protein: CASSHQGDYGYTF. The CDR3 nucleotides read TGTGCCAGCAGCCATCAGGGTGACTATGGCTACACCTTC.

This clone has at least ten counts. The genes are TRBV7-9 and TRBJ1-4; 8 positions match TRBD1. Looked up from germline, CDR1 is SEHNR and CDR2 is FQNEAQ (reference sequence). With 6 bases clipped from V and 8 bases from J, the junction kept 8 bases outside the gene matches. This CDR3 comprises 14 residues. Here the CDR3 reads CASRARGLEEKLFF. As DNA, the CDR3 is TGTGCCAGCAGGGCCAGGGGGCTAGAGGAAAAACTGTTTTTT.

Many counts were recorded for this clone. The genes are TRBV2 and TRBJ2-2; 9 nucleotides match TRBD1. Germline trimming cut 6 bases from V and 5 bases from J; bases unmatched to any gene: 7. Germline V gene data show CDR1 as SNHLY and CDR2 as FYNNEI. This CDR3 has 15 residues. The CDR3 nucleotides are TGTGCCAGCAGCCCGGGACAGGGACAAACCGGGGAGCTGTTTTTT. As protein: CASSPGQGQTGELFF.

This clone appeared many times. Here the CDR3 reads CASSPSSGTLSEQFF. In nucleotides, the CDR3 is TGTGCCAGCAGCCCGTCCTCCGGGACATTAAGTGAGCAGTTCTTC. This chain connects TRBV11-2 to TRBJ2-1; D possibly corresponds to TRBD1 (6 bases). CDR3 length: 15 amino acids. Germline CDR1 is SGHAT and CDR2 is FQNNGV. Trimming pared 5 bases from V and 9 bases from J, leaving 20 bases between.

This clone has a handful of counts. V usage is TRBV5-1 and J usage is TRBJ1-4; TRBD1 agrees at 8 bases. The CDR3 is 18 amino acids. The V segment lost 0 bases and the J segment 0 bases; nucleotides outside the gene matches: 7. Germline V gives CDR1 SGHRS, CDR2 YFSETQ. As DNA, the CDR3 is TGCGCCAGCAGCTTGGCAGGACAGGGAATGACAACTAATGAAAAACTGTTTTTT. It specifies CASSLAGQGMTTNEKLFF. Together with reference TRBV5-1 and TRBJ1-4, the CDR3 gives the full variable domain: KAGVTQTPRYLIKTRGQQVTLSCSPISGHRSVSWYQQTPGQGLQFLFEYFSETQRNKGNFPGRFSGRQFSNSRSEMNVSTLELGDSALYLCASSLAGQGMTTNEKLFFGSGTQLSVL.